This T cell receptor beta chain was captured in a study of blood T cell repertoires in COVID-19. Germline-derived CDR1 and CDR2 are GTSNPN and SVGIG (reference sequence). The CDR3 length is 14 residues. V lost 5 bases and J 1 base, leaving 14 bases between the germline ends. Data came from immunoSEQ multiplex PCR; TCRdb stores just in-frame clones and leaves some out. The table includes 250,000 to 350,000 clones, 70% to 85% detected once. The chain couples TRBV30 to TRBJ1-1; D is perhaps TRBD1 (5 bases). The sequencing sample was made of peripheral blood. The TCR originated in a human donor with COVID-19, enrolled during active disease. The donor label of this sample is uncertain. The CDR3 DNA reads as TGTGCCTGGTCAGCTAGGGGTAGGAACACTGAAGCTTTCTTT. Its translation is CAWSARGRNTEAFF. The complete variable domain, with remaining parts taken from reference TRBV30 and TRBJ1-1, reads SQTIHQWPATLVQPVGSPLSLECTVEGTSNPNLYWYRQAAGRGLQLLFYSVGIGQISSEVPQNLSASRPQDRQFILSSKKLLLSDSGFYLCAWSARGRNTEAFFGQGTRLTVV.